Described below is a single T cell receptor (beta chain) sequence and its context. This entry belongs to a study of blood T cell repertoires in COVID-19. Clones were sequenced by immunoSEQ multiplex PCR, and TCRdb holds only the in-frame ones, with some missing. The table lists 130,000 to 150,000 clones, around 81% of them singletons, with less than 5.5% in the top ten. The V gene's germline CDR1 is LGHDT and CDR2 YNNKEL (reference sequence). CDR3 size: 17 residues. Trimming left V 1 base short and J 4 bases short, with 19 bases between. The clonotype comes from a woman in her fifties or sixties with acute or convalescent COVID-19. Sample: peripheral blood. The chain combines TRBV3-1 (or the pseudogene TRBV3-2) with TRBJ1-2; TRBD1 is a possible D gene (6 bases). CDR3 sequence: CASSQVFPGTPSYGYTF. The CDR3 DNA reads TGTGCCAGCAGCCAAGTGTTCCCTGGGACACCGAGCTATGGCTACACCTTC.